The TCR beta chain described here comes from a study of shared clonotypes between healthy human individuals. Adult donors, all healthy and HIV-negative, had no recent acute infections or vaccinations. Sequenced by immunoSEQ multiplex PCR; TCRdb stores in-frame clones only, minus some. This table holds over a million clones, roughly 95% found once. The CDR3 consists of 17 residues. Germline V gene sequence: CDR1 SGHRS, CDR2 YFSETQ. The V and J ends lost 4 bases and 3 bases, in that order; junction bases with no gene match: 12. Sequencing was performed on naive CD4+ T cells sorted from blood. Sample subset: CD45RA+ positively selected. The TCR originated in a man aged 30-40 years in good health. This chain links TRBV5-1 with TRBJ2-2; 7 bases are shared with TRBD2. Written as DNA, the CDR3 is TGCGCCAGCAGCGATACCGGGACTACCGCTGACACCGGGGAGCTGTTTTTT. It translates to CASSDTGTTADTGELFF. Full variable domain (rest looked up from reference TRBV5-1 and TRBJ2-2): KAGVTQTPRYLIKTRGQQVTLSCSPISGHRSVSWYQQTPGQGLQFLFEYFSETQRNKGNFPGRFSGRQFSNSRSEMNVSTLELGDSALYLCASSDTGTTADTGELFFGEGSRLTVL.